Following are 21 T cell receptor beta chains from one sample sequenced in a study of blood T cells in healthy people across ages. A second about 7 to 11 cycle PCR used barcoded and J-beta primers. TCRdb recomputed calls from the 5' RACE reads with MiXCR, one row per CDR3 protein. The sample records about 670,000 distinct CDR3 sequences, 35% to 50% being singletons. Sequencing used blood. These receptor sequences come from a man older than 75 in good health.

V usage is TRBV7-6 and J usage is TRBJ1-6; TRBD1 might be the D (5 bases). The CDR3 is made up of 16 amino acids. Trimming removed 4 bases at V and 9 bases at J, with 19 bases between. Germline CDR1 reads SGHVS; CDR2 reads FNYEAQ. The CDR3 sequence is CASSSRSLGAGSPLHF. CDR3 coding DNA: TGTGCCAGCAGCTCCCGATCTCTCGGGGCTGGTTCACCCCTCCACTTT.

Only a few counts were recorded for this clonotype. V and J are TRBV5-1 and TRBJ2-7; 9 positions agree with TRBD1. Germline CDR1 reads SGHRS; CDR2 reads YFSETQ. The trim removed 4 bases at V and 6 bases at J, leaving 11 bases unmatched. There are 15 residues in the CDR3. CDR3 nucleotides: TGCGCCAGCAGCGTTCCGGGACAGGGTACGGGCGAGCAGTACTTC. Its protein is CASSVPGQGTGEQYF.

The chain uses TRBV12-3 or TRBV12-4 and TRBJ2-5; D may correspond to TRBD1 or TRBD2 (5 bases each). The DNA end lines up better with TRBJ2-1; the J call may be wrong. CDR3 length equals 16 residues. The CDR3: CASSSRDPDDQETQFF. The CDR3 nucleotides are TGTGCCAGCAGTTCCCGGGACCCAGACGATCAAGAGACCCAGTTCTTC.

This chain uses TRBV27 with TRBJ2-1, with 12 nucleotides matching TRBD2. CDR1 MNHEY and CDR2 SMNVEV come from the germline V gene (reference sequence). The CDR3 has 15 residues. J lost 9 bases, V lost 5 bases, and 8 bases had no gene match. As DNA, the CDR3 is TGTGCCAGCAGTGCACTAGCGGGAGGTAGAGCTGAGCAGTTCTTC. This translates into CASSALAGGRAEQFF.

This clonotype showed up many times. The genes are TRBV12-3 or TRBV12-4 and TRBJ2-3; the D gene is possibly TRBD1 (6 bases). Trimming cost V 0 bases and J 1 base, with 8 bases left between them. This CDR3 contains 15 residues. The CDR3 nucleotides read TGTGCCAGCAGTTTAGCAGGGGGTGGCACAGATACGCAGTATTTT. Translating gives CASSLAGGGTDTQYF.

This sequence joins TRBV2 and TRBJ2-7; TRBD2 matches 10 bases. The CDR3 consists of 15 residues. Germline CDR1 is SNHLY and CDR2 is FYNNEI. V gave up 3 bases and J gave up 0 bases; unmatched junction bases: 2. CDR3 in amino acids: CASSDGLAASYEQYF. The CDR3, as DNA: TGTGCCAGCAGTGATGGACTAGCGGCCTCCTACGAGCAGTACTTC.

This clonotype appeared a few times. The chain recombines TRBV12-3 or TRBV12-4 with TRBJ1-6; TRBD1 matches 7 bases. Trimming at V came to 6 bases and at J to 0 bases, leaving 8 bases not matched to a gene. This CDR3 has 17 amino acids. This CDR3 reads CASSSGQPSSYNSPLHF. Here the CDR3 DNA reads TGTGCCAGCAGCTCGGGACAGCCAAGCTCCTATAATTCACCCCTCCACTTT.

This clonotype was picked up many times. V usage is TRBV7-2 and J usage is TRBJ2-3, with 8 bases identical to TRBD1. Germline CDR1 reads SGHTA; CDR2 reads FQGNSA. V gave up 5 bases and J gave up 4 bases; unmatched junction bases: 8. The CDR3 is 15 residues long. CDR3 sequence: CASSPQGALADTQYF. Here the CDR3 DNA reads TGTGCCAGCAGCCCCCAGGGGGCTCTCGCAGATACGCAGTATTTT. Filled out from reference TRBV7-2 and TRBJ2-3, the complete variable domain reads GAGVSQSPSNKVTEKGKDVELRCDPISGHTALYWYRQSLGQGLEFLIYFQGNSAPDKSGLPSDRFSAERTGGSVSTLTIQRTQQEDSAVYLCASSPQGALADTQYFGPGTRLTVL.

The J gene is TRBJ1-2, the V gene TRBV6-6; D is unclear. Germline CDR1 is MNHNY and CDR2 is SVGAGI (reference sequence). V was pared by 5 bases and J by 8 bases, with 21 bases between. The CDR3 runs to 15 residues. CDR3 bases: TGTGCCAGCAGTGACTTCGAGGGATTTACGTTGGGCTACACCTTC. Protein sequence: CASSDFEGFTLGYTF.

V usage is TRBV6-5 and J usage is TRBJ2-7, with unresolved D. In germline, CDR1 is MNHEY, CDR2 SVGAGI. Deletions cut 0 bases from V and 0 bases from J, with 9 bases between. The CDR3 spans 15 residues. CDR3 in amino acids: CASSYSGGSSYEQYF. The CDR3 DNA reads TGTGCCAGCAGTTACTCGGGTGGTAGCTCCTACGAGCAGTACTTC.

This rearrangement joins TRBV7-8 to TRBJ2-6, with a possible D match to TRBD1 (5 bases). The ends were cut back, 8 bases at V and 0 bases at J, with 5 bases in the middle. The CDR3 contains 13 residues. Germline CDR1 is SGHVS and CDR2 is FQNEAQ. This chain's CDR3 is CASGASGANVLTF. The CDR3, as DNA: TGTGCCAGCGGGGCCTCTGGGGCCAACGTCCTGACTTTC.

The rearrangement links TRBV11-2 to TRBJ2-5; perhaps TRBD2 as D (5 bases). V was pared by 1 base and J by 2 bases, with 11 bases between. From germline, CDR1 is SGHAT and CDR2 FQNNGV. The CDR3 loop spans 15 amino acids. The chain's CDR3 is CASSLGFPGQETQYF. The CDR3 region has the DNA TGTGCCAGCAGCTTAGGGTTTCCGGGGCAAGAGACCCAGTACTTC.

V and J are TRBV20-1 and TRBJ2-1; 12 bases align to TRBD2. Trimming at V came to 2 bases and at J to 7 bases, leaving 3 bases not matched to a gene. The CDR3 consists of 14 residues. Germline V CDR1 and CDR2: DFQATT, SNEGSKA (reference sequence). CDR3 nucleotides: TGCAGTGCTAGACTAGCGGGGGGGCCGAATGAGCAGTTCTTC. Its translation: CSARLAGGPNEQFF.

V usage is TRBV6-6 and J usage is TRBJ2-7; no reliable D call. The germline CDR1 and CDR2 sequences are MNHNY and SVGAGI (reference sequence). This CDR3 comprises 14 residues. V dropped 6 bases and J dropped 0 bases, with 12 bases sitting between them. The CDR3 is CASRSATNSYEQYF. Written as DNA, the CDR3 is TGTGCCAGCAGATCCGCGACAAACTCCTACGAGCAGTACTTC.

This clonotype was found a few times. V and J are TRBV5-1 and TRBJ2-1, with 7 bases fitting TRBD2. The V gene end was trimmed by 7 bases and the J gene end by 5 bases; junction bases not matched to a gene: 15. Per germline, CDR1 SGHRS and CDR2 YFSETQ. The CDR3 loop spans 16 amino acids. The CDR3 DNA is TGCGCCAGCCGACTTCCGACTAGCCGATTCAACAATGAGCAGTTCTTC. Protein sequence: CASRLPTSRFNNEQFF.

This clonotype was seen many times. The chain links TRBV11-3 to TRBJ2-7; D remains unclear. The germline V gene has CDR1 SGHNT and CDR2 YENEEA. The CDR3 contains 13 residues. The germline V and J ends were trimmed by 2 bases and 4 bases, with 9 bases remaining between them. The CDR3 reads CASSLLIGYEQYF. The CDR3 region has the DNA TGTGCCAGCAGCTTATTAATAGGATACGAGCAGTACTTC.

The rearrangement joins TRBV4-1 to TRBJ2-7; no clear D gene. CDR3 size: 14 residues. Germline lookup yields CDR1 MGHRA and CDR2 YSYEKL. With 0 bases removed from V and 2 bases from J, the gap between germline ends came to 8 bases. CDR3 coding DNA: TGCGCCAGCAGCCAAGATAGGAGCCCCTACGAGCAGTACTTC. Residues: CASSQDRSPYEQYF.

The V call is TRBV2, the J call TRBJ2-5; TRBD1 might be the D (6 bases). In germline, CDR1 is SNHLY, CDR2 FYNNEI. V was shortened by 11 bases and J by 0 bases, with 16 bases between the two germline ends. CDR3 length equals 14 residues. For the CDR3, the DNA is TGTGCCTCAAGGAAGGACAGATACCAAGAGACCCAGTACTTC. Protein: CASRKDRYQETQYF. The complete variable domain, with remaining parts taken from reference TRBV2 and TRBJ2-5, reads EPEVTQTPSHQVTQMGQEVILRCVPISNHLYFYWYRQILGQKVEFLVSFYNNEISEKSEIFDDQFSVERPDGSNFTLKIRSTKLEDSAMYFCASRKDRYQETQYFGPGTRLLVL.

This chain joins TRBV2 and TRBJ2-5; the D is unclear. The J call may be wrong; the DNA end is better matched by TRBJ2-7. The CDR3 runs 14 residues. CDR1 is SNHLY, CDR2 FYNNEI, per germline. The CDR3 DNA is TGTGCCAGCAGTGATCAAACCCAGGATTACGAGCAGTACTTC. Its translation: CASSDQTQDYEQYF.

The chain combines TRBV5-5 with TRBJ2-7; D ambiguous. The J call may be mistaken, given a closer DNA end match to TRBJ2-5. This CDR3 region has 15 residues. Germline-derived CDR1 and CDR2 are SGHKS and YYEKEE (reference sequence). The CDR3 loop is CASSPSRPREETQYF. The CDR3 DNA reads as TGTGCCAGCAGCCCCTCCAGGCCTCGCGAGGAGACCCAGTACTTC.

This clonotype came up many times. The chain links TRBV4-2 to TRBJ2-7; 8 bases align to TRBD2. Germline V lookup: CDR1 LGHNA, CDR2 YNFKEQ. The length of the CDR3 is 16 residues. V lost 0 bases, J lost 6 bases, and 10 bases stayed unmatched. Here the CDR3 reads CASSQDPGTSYGEQYF. CDR3 DNA sequence: TGTGCCAGCAGCCAAGATCCCGGGACTAGTTACGGCGAGCAGTACTTC.